This is a list of T cell receptor beta chains from one sample in a study of T cell repertoires in cytomegalovirus infection. TCRdb passed the reads through MiXCR, listing each CDR3 protein once. The sample holds roughly 150,000 distinct CDR3 sequences, roughly a sixth seen once. Sequencing was carried out using CD8+ T cells from PBMCs. Receptor source: a human donor in good health (CMV status not recorded). Some clones in this sample may be carry-over from other donors' samples. The CDR3 runs from the conserved cysteine through the conserved F or W. The order of the fields is clone size, V gene, D gene, J gene, CDR3 protein, CDR3 DNA. The D gene is left open where the match is weak. Rows may omit the clone size; those that give it use once, few, many or a size class.

many	TRBV28	TRBD1	TRBJ2-7	CASSFPGQAYEQYF	TGTGCCAGCAGTTTCCCTGGACAGGCCTACGAGCAGTACTTC
few	TRBV4-3	TRBD1	TRBJ2-7	CASSPDRDYEQYF	TGCGCCAGCAGCCCGGACAGGGACTACGAGCAGTACTTC
.	TRBV29-1	.	TRBJ2-6	CSVSGVDGANVLTF	TGCAGCGTTTCAGGGGTCGACGGGGCCAACGTCCTGACTTTC
few	TRBV10-3	.	TRBJ2-7	CAISQLTTGQSSYEQYF	TGTGCCATCAGTCAACTAACGACCGGACAGAGCTCCTACGAGCAGTACTTC
many	TRBV2	.	TRBJ2-1	CATPGTPITGQFF	TGTGCCACCCCCGGGACACCAATTACGGGGCAGTTCTTC
few	TRBV4-2	.	TRBJ2-7	CASSQDPGGPYEQYF	TGTGCCAGCAGCCAAGATCCCGGGGGTCCCTACGAGCAGTACTTC
few	TRBV7-9	TRBD2	TRBJ2-7	CASSGRDRATGGSGYEQYF	TGTGCCAGCAGCGGACGGGACCGAGCTACGGGGGGATCCGGGTACGAGCAGTACTTC
.	TRBV7-2	TRBD2	TRBJ2-1	CASSAGLARNEQFF	TGTGCCAGCAGCGCAGGACTAGCGAGGAATGAGCAGTTCTTC
.	TRBV7-8	TRBD2	TRBJ2-7	CASSLVSGTWDEQYF	TGTGCCAGCAGCTTAGTTAGCGGGACCTGGGACGAGCAGTACTTC
.	TRBV7-3	.	TRBJ2-3	CASSLGSGGGDTQYF	TGTGCCAGCAGCTTAGGTAGCGGTGGGGGAGATACGCAGTATTTT
.	TRBV10-2	.	TRBJ2-2	CASSEDSGELFF	TGCGCCAGCAGTGAGGACTCCGGGGAGCTGTTTTTT
.	TRBV7-2	.	TRBJ2-1	CASSLAAPTDLSYNEQFF	TGTGCCAGCAGCTTGGCCGCTCCGACCGATCTCTCCTACAATGAGCAGTTCTTC
few	TRBV7-2	.	TRBJ1-4	CASSLRGFNEKLFF	TGTGCCAGCAGCTTGCGGGGCTTTAATGAAAAACTGTTTTTT
.	TRBV20-1	.	TRBJ1-2	CSARGTPAKITPNYGYTF	TGCAGTGCTAGGGGGACACCAGCAAAGATTACGCCTAACTATGGCTACACCTTC
few	TRBV3-1	.	TRBJ2-7	CASSQEGPYEQYF	TGTGCCAGCAGCCAAGAAGGGCCCTACGAGCAGTACTTC
many	TRBV7-8	TRBD2	TRBJ2-3	CASSFGLAANTDTQYF	TGTGCCAGCAGTTTTGGACTAGCGGCCAACACAGATACGCAGTATTTT
many	TRBV7-8	.	TRBJ2-5	CASSSPSRGDKETQYF	TGTGCCAGCAGCTCCCCATCTAGGGGGGACAAAGAGACCCAGTACTTC
.	TRBV6-2/TRBV6-3	.	TRBJ1-1	CASIQPTTGITEAFF	TGTGCCAGCATTCAACCCACAACAGGGATAACTGAAGCTTTCTTT
few	TRBV7-2	.	TRBJ2-2	CASSFEPITGELFF	TGTGCCAGCAGCTTTGAGCCAATTACCGGGGAGCTGTTTTTT
.	TRBV6-2/TRBV6-3	.	TRBJ2-1	CASSYGRGGNYNEQFF	TGTGCCAGCAGTTACGGCCGCGGCGGAAACTACAATGAGCAGTTCTTC
.	TRBV7-9	TRBD1	TRBJ2-7	CARTGEVTQQWQYF	TGTGCCAGGACAGGGGAGGTCACCCAGCAGTGGCAGTACTTC
.	TRBV5-1	.	TRBJ2-1	CASSLGHPKDSNEQFF	TGCGCCAGCAGCTTGGGACACCCAAAGGACTCCAATGAGCAGTTCTTC
.	TRBV6-2/TRBV6-3	.	TRBJ2-7	CASKSGNYEQYF	TGTGCCAGCAAAAGCGGCAACTACGAGCAGTACTTC
few	TRBV7-6	TRBD1	TRBJ2-7	CASSLAERQGADYEQYF	TGTGCCAGCAGCTTAGCCGAAAGACAGGGAGCTGACTACGAGCAGTACTTC
.	TRBV6-2/TRBV6-3	.	TRBJ2-7	CASSYSGPSYEQYF	TGTGCCAGCAGTTACAGCGGGCCCTCCTACGAGCAGTACTTC
few	TRBV7-2	.	TRBJ1-5	CASSLSGLQAVQPQHF	TGTGCCAGCAGCTTATCCGGCCTCCAGGCGGTTCAGCCCCAGCATTTT
few	TRBV7-6	.	TRBJ2-7	CASSSFGGTYEQYF	TGTGCCAGCAGCTCGTTCGGTGGCACCTACGAGCAGTACTTC
few	TRBV6-1	.	TRBJ2-6	CASGSFRPSGANVLTF	TGTGCCAGCGGGAGCTTCCGGCCCTCTGGGGCCAACGTCCTGACTTTC
.	TRBV25-1	.	TRBJ2-1	CASSELVAGRVQFF	TGTGCCAGCAGTGAATTAGTGGCAGGGAGAGTCCAGTTCTTC
.	TRBV28	.	TRBJ1-2	CASSLWEQGSGHGYTF	TGTGCCAGCAGTTTATGGGAACAGGGTTCGGGCCATGGCTACACCTTC
.	TRBV9	.	TRBJ2-5	CASSPSADFWPHKETQYF	TGTGCCAGCAGCCCCAGCGCGGATTTTTGGCCTCACAAAGAGACCCAGTACTTC
many	TRBV7-2	TRBD1	TRBJ2-1	CASSLPGGGEQFF	TGTGCCAGCAGCTTACCAGGGGGCGGTGAGCAGTTCTTC
few	TRBV4-3	.	TRBJ1-1	CASSQDEGPNTEAFF	TGCGCCAGCAGCCAAGATGAGGGGCCGAACACTGAAGCTTTCTTT
.	TRBV29-1	.	TRBJ2-7	CSVNGGGTASYEQYF	TGCAGCGTTAATGGAGGGGGGACAGCGTCCTACGAGCAGTACTTC
once	TRBV6-1	.	TRBJ2-7	CASSGVSLGEQYF	TGTGCCAGCAGTGGTGTTAGCCTCGGCGAGCAGTACTTC
.	TRBV4-3	.	TRBJ2-1	CASSQAGSRREQFF	TGCGCCAGCAGCCAAGCGGGCTCCCGGAGGGAGCAGTTCTTC
.	TRBV6-1	.	TRBJ1-4	CASSEEGGRVNEKLFF	TGTGCCAGCAGTGAAGAGGGAGGGAGAGTCAATGAAAAACTGTTTTTT
.	TRBV29-1	.	TRBJ2-7	CSVRGTEISSYEQYF	TGCAGCGTTAGGGGAACGGAGATAAGCTCCTACGAGCAGTACTTC